This TCR beta chain was sequenced for a study of T cell responses to AZD1222 COVID-19 vaccine. General study points: Unmutated variant regions are reportedly the target of nearly half of TCRs that are spike-specific. Increased Spike-specific TCR breadth and depth were observed after two AZD1222 doses.

Clones were read by immunoSEQ multiplex PCR, and TCRdb kept only the in-frame ones, dropping some. This sample has some 130,000 clones, with about 87% found just once. A word on this clone: Its antigen is unidentified.

CDR1 is SGHDT and CDR2 is YYEEEE in the germline V gene. The CDR3 runs 13 residues. The V end lost 2 bases, the J end lost 5 bases, and 10 bases lay between the germline ends. The TCR sequence derives from an adult in good health. This specimen was peripheral blood, taken on day 0 of AZD1222 vaccination. V gene TRBV5-6 combines with J gene TRBJ1-1; maybe TRBD1 (6 bases). CDR3 sequence reads: CASSFRGQTEAFF. The CDR3 DNA reads as TGTGCCAGCAGCTTCCGGGGGCAAACTGAAGCTTTCTTT.